The subject of this entry is one TCR beta chain. Those enrolled, adults aged roughly 18 to 90 years, came from 20 to 25 US areas. Participants were placed into cohorts based on the clinical history they reported. The data originate from a study of blood T cell repertoires in COVID-19. The wider study: From the United States, Italy and Spain came samples of acute and convalescent COVID-19.

The V gene's germline CDR1 is LGHNA and CDR2 YNFKEQ. Trimming took 3 bases from V and 4 from J; bases not matched to a gene: 2. CDR3 size: 13 residues. Original analysis: Scientists estimated how many nucleated cells there were by amplifying reference gene primers. The repertoire was sequenced with immunoSEQ multiplex PCR; TCRdb's copy has only in-frame clones and lacks some. For V, J and clone size, that table is used; D and trimming come from the DNA. The sample lists over 200,000 clones, roughly 88% occurring once. The material sequenced was PBMCs or T cells enriched from blood (not recorded which). The V gene is TRBV4-2, the J gene TRBJ1-1, with 7 bases that match TRBD1. This receptor was identified in a woman aged 25 to 39 who had been exposed to COVID-19. As DNA, the CDR3 is TGTGCCAGCAGCCAGTACAGGGGCACTGAAGCTTTCTTT. Its translation: CASSQYRGTEAFF.